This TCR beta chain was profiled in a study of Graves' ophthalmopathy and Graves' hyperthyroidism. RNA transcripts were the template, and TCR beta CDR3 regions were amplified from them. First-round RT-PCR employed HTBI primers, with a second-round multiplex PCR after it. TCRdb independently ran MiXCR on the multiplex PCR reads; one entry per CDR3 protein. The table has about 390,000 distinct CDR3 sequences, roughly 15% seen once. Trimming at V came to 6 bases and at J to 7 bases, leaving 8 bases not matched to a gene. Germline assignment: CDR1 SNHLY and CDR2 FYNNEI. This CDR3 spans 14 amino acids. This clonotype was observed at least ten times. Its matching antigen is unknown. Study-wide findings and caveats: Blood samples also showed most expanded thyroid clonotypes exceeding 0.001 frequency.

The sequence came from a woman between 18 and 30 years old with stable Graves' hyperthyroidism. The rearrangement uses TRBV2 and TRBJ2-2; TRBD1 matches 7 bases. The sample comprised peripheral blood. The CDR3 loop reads CASRLTGSDGELFF. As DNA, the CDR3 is TGTGCCAGCAGACTGACAGGGTCGGACGGGGAGCTGTTTTTT. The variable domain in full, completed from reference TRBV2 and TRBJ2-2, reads EPEVTQTPSHQVTQMGQEVILRCVPISNHLYFYWYRQILGQKVEFLVSFYNNEISEKSEIFDDQFSVERPDGSNFTLKIRSTKLEDSAMYFCASRLTGSDGELFFGEGSRLTVL.